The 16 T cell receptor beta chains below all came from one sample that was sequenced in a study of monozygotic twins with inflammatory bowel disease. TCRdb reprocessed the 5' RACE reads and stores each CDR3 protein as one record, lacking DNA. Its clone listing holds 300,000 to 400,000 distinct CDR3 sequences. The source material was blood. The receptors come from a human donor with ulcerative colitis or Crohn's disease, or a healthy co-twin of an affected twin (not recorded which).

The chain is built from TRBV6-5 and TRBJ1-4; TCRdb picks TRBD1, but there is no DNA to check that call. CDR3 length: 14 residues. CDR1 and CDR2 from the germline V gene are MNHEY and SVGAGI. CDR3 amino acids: CASSRDTTNEKLFF.

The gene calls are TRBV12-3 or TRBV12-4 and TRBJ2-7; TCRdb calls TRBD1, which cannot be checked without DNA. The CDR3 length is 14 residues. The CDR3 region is CASSLRTGRYEQYF.

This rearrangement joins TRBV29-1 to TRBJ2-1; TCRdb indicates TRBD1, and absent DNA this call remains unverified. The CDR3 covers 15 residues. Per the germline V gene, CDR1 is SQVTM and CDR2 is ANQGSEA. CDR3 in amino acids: CSVIEPGSGFDEQFF.

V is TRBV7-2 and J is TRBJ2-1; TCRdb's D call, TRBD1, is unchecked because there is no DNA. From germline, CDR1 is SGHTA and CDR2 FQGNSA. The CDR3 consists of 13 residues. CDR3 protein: CASSFRTGDEQFF.

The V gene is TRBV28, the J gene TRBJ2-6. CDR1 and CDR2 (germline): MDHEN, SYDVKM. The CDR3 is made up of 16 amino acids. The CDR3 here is CASGIRVSFGANVLTF.

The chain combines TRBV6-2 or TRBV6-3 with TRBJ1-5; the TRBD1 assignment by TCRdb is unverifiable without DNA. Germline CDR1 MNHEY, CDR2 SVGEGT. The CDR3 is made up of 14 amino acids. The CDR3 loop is CASSGTENFQPQHF.

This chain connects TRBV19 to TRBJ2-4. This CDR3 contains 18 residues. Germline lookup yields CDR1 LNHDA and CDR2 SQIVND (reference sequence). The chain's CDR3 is CASSMAVGFSAAKNIQYF.

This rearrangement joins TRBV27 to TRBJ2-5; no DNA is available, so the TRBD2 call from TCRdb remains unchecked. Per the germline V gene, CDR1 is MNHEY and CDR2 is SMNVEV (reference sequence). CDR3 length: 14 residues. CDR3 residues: CASSYGTPPVTQYF.

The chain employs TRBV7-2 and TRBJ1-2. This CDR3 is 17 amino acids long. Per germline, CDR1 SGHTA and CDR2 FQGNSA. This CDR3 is CASSGDEWQARTYGYTF. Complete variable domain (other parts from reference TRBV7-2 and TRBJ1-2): GAGVSQSPSNKVTEKGKDVELRCDPISGHTALYWYRQSLGQGLEFLIYFQGNSAPDKSGLPSDRFSAERTGGSVSTLTIQRTQQEDSAVYLCASSGDEWQARTYGYTFGSGTRLTVV.

CDR3 sequence: CASSQGTGNGYTF. The chain has TRBV4-2 and TRBJ1-2; with no DNA, the TCRdb D assignment of TRBD1 cannot be verified. Germline V gene sequence: CDR1 LGHNA, CDR2 YNFKEQ. This CDR3 spans 13 amino acids.

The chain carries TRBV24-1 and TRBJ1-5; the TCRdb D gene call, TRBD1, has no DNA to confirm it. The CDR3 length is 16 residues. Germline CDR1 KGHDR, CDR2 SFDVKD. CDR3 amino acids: CATSDTSGHMRQPQHF.

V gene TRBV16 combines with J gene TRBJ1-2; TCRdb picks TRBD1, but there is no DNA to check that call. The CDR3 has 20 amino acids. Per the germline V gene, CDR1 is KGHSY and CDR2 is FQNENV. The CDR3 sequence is CASSPLRTGHAAGRDYGYTF. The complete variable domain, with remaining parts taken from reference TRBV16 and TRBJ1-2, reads GEEVAQTPKHLVRGEGQKAKLYCAPIKGHSYVFWYQQVLKNEFKFLISFQNENVFDETGMPKERFSAKCLPNSPCSLEIQATKLEDSAVYFCASSPLRTGHAAGRDYGYTFGSGTRLTVV.

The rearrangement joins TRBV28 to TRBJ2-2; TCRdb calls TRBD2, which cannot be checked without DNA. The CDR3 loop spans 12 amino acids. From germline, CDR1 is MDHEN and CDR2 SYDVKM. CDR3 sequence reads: CAGGKFTGELFF.

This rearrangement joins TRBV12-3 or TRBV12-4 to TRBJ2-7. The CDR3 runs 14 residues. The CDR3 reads CASSFISPSYEQYF.

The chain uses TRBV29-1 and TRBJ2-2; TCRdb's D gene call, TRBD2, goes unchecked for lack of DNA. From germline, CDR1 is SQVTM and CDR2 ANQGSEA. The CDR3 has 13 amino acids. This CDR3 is CSARRQGTGELFF.

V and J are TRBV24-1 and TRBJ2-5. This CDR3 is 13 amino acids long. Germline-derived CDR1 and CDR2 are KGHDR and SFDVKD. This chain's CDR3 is CATSDLGQETQYF.